This entry concerns a single T cell receptor (beta chain). These data originate in a study of blood T cell repertoires in COVID-19. Background on the study: The samples span acute and convalescent COVID-19 from the United States, Italy and Spain. In each case, the material was cDNA or gDNA derived from T cells, B-cell-depleted T cells, or PBMCs.

Germline V gene sequence: CDR1 LNHDA, CDR2 SQIVND (reference sequence). V was pared by 4 bases and J by 2 bases, with 12 bases between. The CDR3 consists of 15 residues. Per the authors' pipeline: Estimates of nucleated cell counts were drawn from the amplification of reference gene primers. TCRdb keeps only in-frame clones here, not all; method: immunoSEQ multiplex PCR. V and J calls and clone size are those listed in that table; D and trimming were worked out from the DNA. The sample lists 150,000 or so clones; roughly four fifths were seen once. Sequencing was done on a sample of peripheral blood. The clonotype comes from a man older than 75 with acute or convalescent COVID-19. This sequence joins TRBV19 and TRBJ2-1; D not resolved. This CDR3 is CASSTSPAAYNEQFF. Written as DNA, the CDR3 is TGTGCCAGTAGTACTAGTCCCGCGGCCTACAATGAGCAGTTCTTC.